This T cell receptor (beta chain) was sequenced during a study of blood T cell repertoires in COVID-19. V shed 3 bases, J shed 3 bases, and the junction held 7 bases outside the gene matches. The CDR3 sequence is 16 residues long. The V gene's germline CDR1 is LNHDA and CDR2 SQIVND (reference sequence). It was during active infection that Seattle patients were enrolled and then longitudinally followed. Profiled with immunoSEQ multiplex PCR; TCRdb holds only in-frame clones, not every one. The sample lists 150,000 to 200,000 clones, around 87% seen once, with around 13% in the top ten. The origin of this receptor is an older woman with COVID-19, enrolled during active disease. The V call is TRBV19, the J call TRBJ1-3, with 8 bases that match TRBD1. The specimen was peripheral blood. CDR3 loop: CASSIGGTGDGNTIYF. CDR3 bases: TGTGCCAGTAGTATCGGAGGGACAGGAGATGGAAACACCATATATTTT.